The 9 T cell receptor beta chains listed next were all sequenced from one sample in a study of blood T cells in healthy people across ages. Alongside a J-beta primer mix, a sample-barcoded 5' primer served in a second PCR lasting roughly 7 to 12 cycles. Each CDR3 protein is one row after TCRdb ran MiXCR on the 5' RACE reads. Of over 1,500,000 distinct CDR3 sequences listed, about two fifths are singletons. Sequencing was performed on blood. Receptors were obtained from a human donor in good health.

The chain is built from TRBV28 and TRBJ1-5, with D possibly matching TRBD1 (5 bases). Germline-derived CDR1 and CDR2 are MDHEN and SYDVKM. The ends were cut back, 4 bases at V and 1 base at J, with 17 bases in the middle. This CDR3 is built from 17 residues. CDR3 sequence reads: CASSSPLGPSSNQPQHF. The CDR3 DNA reads as TGTGCCAGCAGTTCGCCTCTGGGACCTAGCAGCAATCAGCCCCAGCATTTT.

This rearrangement joins TRBV11-1 to TRBJ2-2; either TRBD1 or TRBD2 may fit D (5 bases each). V gave up 1 base and J gave up 3 bases, with 15 bases separating them. Germline lookup yields CDR1 SGHAT and CDR2 FQDESV (reference sequence). There are 17 residues in the CDR3. The CDR3 DNA reads TGTGCCAGCAGCTTAGGTTCGTGGGACCGCGACACCGGGGAGCTGTTTTTT. This gives the protein CASSLGSWDRDTGELFF.

As for this clonotype: One end of the junction fails to match germline, which may point to a read error. This chain connects TRBV7-2 to TRBJ2-1; 7 nucleotides line up with TRBD2. Germline-derived CDR1 and CDR2 are SGHTA and FQGNSA. The CDR3 has 17 amino acids. CDR3 loop: CAISPVLAGDGRNEQFF. In nucleotides, the CDR3 is TGTGCCATCAGCCCTGTCCTCGCGGGGGACGGTAGGAATGAGCAGTTCTTC.

This clonotype showed up just a few times. This rearrangement joins TRBV6-5 to TRBJ2-6; 7 bases fit TRBD1. Germline loops: CDR1 MNHEY, CDR2 SVGAGI. With V trimmed by 6 bases and J by 2 bases, 7 bases remained unmatched. This CDR3 is built from 16 residues. The CDR3 region is CASSLTTGTGANVLTF. The CDR3 bases are TGTGCCAGCAGCCTGACGACAGGGACTGGGGCCAACGTCCTGACTTTC.

In the case of this clonotype: A clone one base away is much larger, so this may be a read error. The CDR3 loop reads CASSQDPSEGHNEQFF. CDR3 sequence (DNA): TGTGCCAGCAGCCAAGATCCCAGCGAGGGCCACAATGAGCAGTTCTTC. This chain uses TRBV4-2 with TRBJ2-1, with D maybe TRBD2 (5 bases). CDR3 size: 16 residues. CDR1 is LGHNA and CDR2 is YNFKEQ in the germline V gene. V gave up 0 bases and J gave up 5 bases, with 14 bases separating them.

This clonotype was counted a few times. This chain joins TRBV2 and TRBJ2-1; no clear D gene. The CDR3 totals 12 residues. Per germline, CDR1 SNHLY and CDR2 FYNNEI. Between the trimmed V and J ends, which lost 7 bases and 7 bases, there was a span of 11 bases. CDR3: CASTDWGNEQFF. CDR3 in DNA: TGTGCCAGCACGGATTGGGGAAATGAGCAGTTCTTC. The full variable domain, completed using reference TRBV2 and TRBJ2-1, is EPEVTQTPSHQVTQMGQEVILRCVPISNHLYFYWYRQILGQKVEFLVSFYNNEISEKSEIFDDQFSVERPDGSNFTLKIRSTKLEDSAMYFCASTDWGNEQFFGPGTRLTVL.

V and J are TRBV5-6 and TRBJ2-1, with unresolved D. The CDR3 runs to 16 residues. CDR1 and CDR2 (germline): SGHDT, YYEEEE. V lost 0 bases, J lost 5 bases, and 15 bases lay in between. This chain's CDR3 is CASSLGRRIPDNEQFF. CDR3 coding DNA: TGTGCCAGCAGCTTGGGACGCCGAATTCCAGACAATGAGCAGTTCTTC.

This clonotype was detected a few times. V usage is TRBV6-5 and J usage is TRBJ1-2; D possibly corresponds to TRBD1 (6 bases). Germline values: CDR1 MNHEY, CDR2 SVGAGI. Deletions cut 4 bases from V and 3 bases from J, with 21 bases between. The CDR3 sequence is 17 residues long. The CDR3 DNA reads TGTGCCAGCAGTTCCCTTGGGGGCGCGGTGTCAGACTATGGCTACACCTTC. Its translation is CASSSLGGAVSDYGYTF.

A few counts support this clonotype. The genes are TRBV7-2 and TRBJ2-3; a weak D match, TRBD1 (6 bases). The V end lost 2 bases, the J end lost 6 bases, and 18 bases lay between the germline ends. Germline lookup yields CDR1 SGHTA and CDR2 FQGNSA. This CDR3 is built from 16 residues. The CDR3 here is CASSLQAGAPVDTQYF. The CDR3 DNA sequence: TGTGCCAGCAGCTTACAGGCAGGGGCACCGGTGGATACGCAGTATTTT.